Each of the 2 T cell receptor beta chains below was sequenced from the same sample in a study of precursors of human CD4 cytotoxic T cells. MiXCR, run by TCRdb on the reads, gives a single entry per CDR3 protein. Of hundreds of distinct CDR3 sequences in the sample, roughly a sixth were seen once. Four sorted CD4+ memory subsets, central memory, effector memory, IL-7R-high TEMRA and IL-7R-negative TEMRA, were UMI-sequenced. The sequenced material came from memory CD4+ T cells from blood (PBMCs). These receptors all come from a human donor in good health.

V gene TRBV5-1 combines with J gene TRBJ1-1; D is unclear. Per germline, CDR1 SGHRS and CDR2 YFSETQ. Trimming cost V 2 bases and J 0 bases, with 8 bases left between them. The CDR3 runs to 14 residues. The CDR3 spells CASSFVEMNTEAFF. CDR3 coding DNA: TGCGCCAGCAGCTTTGTGGAAATGAACACTGAAGCTTTCTTT.

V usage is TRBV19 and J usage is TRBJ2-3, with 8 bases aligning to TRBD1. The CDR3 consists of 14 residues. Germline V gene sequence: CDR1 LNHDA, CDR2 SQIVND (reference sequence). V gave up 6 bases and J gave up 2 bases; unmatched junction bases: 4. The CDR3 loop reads CASRYRGSTDTQYF. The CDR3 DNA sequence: TGTGCCAGTAGGTACAGGGGGTCCACAGATACGCAGTATTTT.